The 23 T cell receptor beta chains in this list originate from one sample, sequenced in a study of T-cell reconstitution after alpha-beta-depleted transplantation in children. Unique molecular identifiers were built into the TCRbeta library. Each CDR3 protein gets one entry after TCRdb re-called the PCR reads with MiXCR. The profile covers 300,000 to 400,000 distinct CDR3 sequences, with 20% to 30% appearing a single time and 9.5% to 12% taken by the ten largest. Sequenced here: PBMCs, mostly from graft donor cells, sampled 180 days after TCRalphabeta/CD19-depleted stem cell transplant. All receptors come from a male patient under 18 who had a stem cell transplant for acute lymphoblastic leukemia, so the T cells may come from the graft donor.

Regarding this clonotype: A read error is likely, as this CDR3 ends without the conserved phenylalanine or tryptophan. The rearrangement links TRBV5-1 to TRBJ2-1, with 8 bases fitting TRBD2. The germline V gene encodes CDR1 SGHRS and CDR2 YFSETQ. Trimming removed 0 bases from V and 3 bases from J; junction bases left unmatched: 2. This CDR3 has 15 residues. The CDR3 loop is CASSLGAGGYNEQFL. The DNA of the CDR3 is TGCGCCAGCAGCTTGGGTGCGGGGGGCTACAATGAGCAGTTCCTC.

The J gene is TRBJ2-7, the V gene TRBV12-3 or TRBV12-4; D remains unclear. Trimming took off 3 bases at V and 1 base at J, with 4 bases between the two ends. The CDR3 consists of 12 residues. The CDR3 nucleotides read TGTGCCAGCAGTTTCAGGTCCTACGAGCAGTACTTC. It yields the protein CASSFRSYEQYF.

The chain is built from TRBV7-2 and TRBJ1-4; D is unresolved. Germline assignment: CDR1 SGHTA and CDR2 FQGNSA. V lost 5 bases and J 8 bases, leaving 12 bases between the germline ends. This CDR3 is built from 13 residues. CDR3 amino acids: CASSRGHGEKLFF. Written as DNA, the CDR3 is TGTGCCAGCAGCCGAGGCCACGGGGAAAAACTGTTTTTT. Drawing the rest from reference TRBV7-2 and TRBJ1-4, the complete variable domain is GAGVSQSPSNKVTEKGKDVELRCDPISGHTALYWYRQSLGQGLEFLIYFQGNSAPDKSGLPSDRFSAERTGGSVSTLTIQRTQQEDSAVYLCASSRGHGEKLFFGSGTQLSVL.

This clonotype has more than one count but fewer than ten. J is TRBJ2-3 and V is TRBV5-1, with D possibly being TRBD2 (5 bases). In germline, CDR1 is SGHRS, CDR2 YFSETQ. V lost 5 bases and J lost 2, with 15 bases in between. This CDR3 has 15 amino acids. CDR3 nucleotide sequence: TGCGCCAGCAGTCCCGGGATTGCTTCCACAGATACGCAGTATTTT. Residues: CASSPGIASTDTQYF.

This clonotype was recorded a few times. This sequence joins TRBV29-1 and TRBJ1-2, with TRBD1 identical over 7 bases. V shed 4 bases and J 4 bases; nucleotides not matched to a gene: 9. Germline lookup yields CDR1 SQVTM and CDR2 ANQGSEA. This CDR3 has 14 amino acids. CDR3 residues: CSVGDAGTVYGYTF. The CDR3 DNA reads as TGCAGCGTTGGAGACGCCGGGACAGTCTATGGCTACACCTTC.

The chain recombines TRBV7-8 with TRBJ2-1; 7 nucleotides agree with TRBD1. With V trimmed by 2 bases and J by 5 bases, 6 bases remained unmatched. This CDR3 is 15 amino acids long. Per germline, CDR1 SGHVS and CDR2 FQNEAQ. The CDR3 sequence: CASSLRGGLDNEQFF. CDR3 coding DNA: TGTGCCAGCAGCTTAAGAGGGGGCTTGGACAATGAGCAGTTCTTC.

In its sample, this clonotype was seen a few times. The CDR3 sequence is CASSPDRGPYEQYF. For the CDR3, the DNA is TGTGCCAGCAGTCCCGACAGGGGCCCCTACGAGCAGTACTTC. This chain links TRBV6-1 with TRBJ2-7; 8 nucleotides agree with TRBD1. V was clipped by 5 bases and J by 2 bases; unmatched bases: 5. Per the germline V gene, CDR1 is MNHNS and CDR2 is SASEGT. CDR3 length: 14 amino acids.

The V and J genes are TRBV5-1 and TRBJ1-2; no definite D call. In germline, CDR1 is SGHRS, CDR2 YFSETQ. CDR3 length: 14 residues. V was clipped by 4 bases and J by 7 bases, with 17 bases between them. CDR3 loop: CASSLERRLTGYTF. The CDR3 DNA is TGCGCCAGCAGCCTGGAAAGGAGGCTAACTGGCTACACCTTC. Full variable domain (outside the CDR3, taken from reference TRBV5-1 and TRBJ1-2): KAGVTQTPRYLIKTRGQQVTLSCSPISGHRSVSWYQQTPGQGLQFLFEYFSETQRNKGNFPGRFSGRQFSNSRSEMNVSTLELGDSALYLCASSLERRLTGYTFGSGTRLTVV.

The CDR3 sequence: CASSENRGAYNEQFF. DNA of the CDR3: TGTGCCAGCAGCGAGAACAGGGGGGCCTACAATGAGCAGTTCTTC. V usage is TRBV11-2 and J usage is TRBJ2-1; 8 bases fit TRBD1. CDR3 length: 15 amino acids. Germline assignment: CDR1 SGHAT and CDR2 FQNNGV. Trimming removed 5 bases from V and 2 bases from J; junction bases left unmatched: 5.

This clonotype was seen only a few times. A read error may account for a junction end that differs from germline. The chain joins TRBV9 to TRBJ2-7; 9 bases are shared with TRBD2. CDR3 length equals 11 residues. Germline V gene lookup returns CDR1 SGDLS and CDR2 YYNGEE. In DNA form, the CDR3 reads TGTGCCAGCGCGGGGGGGGGACAACAGCACTTC. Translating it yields CASAGGGQQHF.

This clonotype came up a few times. The CDR3 protein is CASSLFGSLNTEAFF. DNA for the CDR3: TGTGCCAGCAGTTTATTCGGCAGCCTGAACACTGAAGCTTTCTTT. The chain couples TRBV12-3 or TRBV12-4 to TRBJ1-1; D not resolved. The V and J ends lost 2 bases and 0 bases respectively, with 10 bases between them. This CDR3 region has 15 residues.

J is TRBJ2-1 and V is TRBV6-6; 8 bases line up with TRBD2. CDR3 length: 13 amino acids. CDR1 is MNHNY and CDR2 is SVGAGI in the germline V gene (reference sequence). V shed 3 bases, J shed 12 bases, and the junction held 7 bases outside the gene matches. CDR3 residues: CASSYRTSHLQFF. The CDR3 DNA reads TGTGCCAGCAGTTATCGGACTAGCCACCTGCAGTTCTTC.

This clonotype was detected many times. CDR3 DNA sequence: TGTGCCATCAGGGGGGACAGCGGCTCCAATCAGCCCCAGCATTTT. This translates into CAIRGDSGSNQPQHF. V and J are TRBV10-3 and TRBJ1-5; 7 bases are shared with TRBD1. Germline CDR1 ENHRY, CDR2 SYGVKD. CDR3 length: 15 residues. The V gene end was trimmed by 6 bases and the J gene end by 3 bases; junction bases not matched to a gene: 8.

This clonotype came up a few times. The CDR3 nucleotides read TGCGCCAGCAGCACTGGGACAGGGGGCCTTGGAAAGACCCAGTACTTC. This gives the protein CASSTGTGGLGKTQYF. The chain carries TRBV5-1 and TRBJ2-5; 12 bases line up with TRBD1. The junction had 10 bases not matched to a gene; V was cut back by 4 bases and J by 6 bases. The germline gives CDR1 SGHRS, CDR2 YFSETQ. This CDR3 region has 16 residues. Full variable domain (outside the CDR3, taken from reference TRBV5-1 and TRBJ2-5): KAGVTQTPRYLIKTRGQQVTLSCSPISGHRSVSWYQQTPGQGLQFLFEYFSETQRNKGNFPGRFSGRQFSNSRSEMNVSTLELGDSALYLCASSTGTGGLGKTQYFGPGTRLLVL.

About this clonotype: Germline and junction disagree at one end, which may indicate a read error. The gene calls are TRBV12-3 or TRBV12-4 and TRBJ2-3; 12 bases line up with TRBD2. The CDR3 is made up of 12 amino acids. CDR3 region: CASTLAGGPHRF. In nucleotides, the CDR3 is TGTGCCAGCACCCTAGCGGGAGGGCCCCATCGTTTT.

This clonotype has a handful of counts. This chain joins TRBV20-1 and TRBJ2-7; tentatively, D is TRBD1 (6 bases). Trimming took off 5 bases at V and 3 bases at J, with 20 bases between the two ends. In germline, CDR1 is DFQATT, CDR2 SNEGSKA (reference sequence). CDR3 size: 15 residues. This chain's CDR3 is CSALRGGRSLYEQYF. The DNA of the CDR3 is TGCAGTGCTCTCCGAGGGGGAAGGAGCCTCTACGAGCAGTACTTC.

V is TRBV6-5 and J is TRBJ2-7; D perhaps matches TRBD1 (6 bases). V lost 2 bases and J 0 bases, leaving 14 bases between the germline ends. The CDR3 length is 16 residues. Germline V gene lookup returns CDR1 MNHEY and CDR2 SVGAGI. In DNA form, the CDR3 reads TGTGCCAGCAGTTACACAGGGACCCTTAGCTCCTACGAGCAGTACTTC. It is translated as CASSYTGTLSSYEQYF.

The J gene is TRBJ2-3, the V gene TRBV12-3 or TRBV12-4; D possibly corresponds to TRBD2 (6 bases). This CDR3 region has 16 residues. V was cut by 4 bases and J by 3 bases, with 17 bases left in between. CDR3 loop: CASSSPPGLQTDTQYF. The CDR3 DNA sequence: TGTGCCAGCAGTTCTCCCCCGGGACTCCAGACAGATACGCAGTATTTT.

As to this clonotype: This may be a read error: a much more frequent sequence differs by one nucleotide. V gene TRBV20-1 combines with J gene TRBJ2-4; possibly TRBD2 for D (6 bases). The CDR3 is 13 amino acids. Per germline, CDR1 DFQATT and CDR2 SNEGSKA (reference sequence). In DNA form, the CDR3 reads TGCTGTGCTAGCCGGGACTCCAAAAACATTCAGTACTTC. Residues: CCASRDSKNIQYF.

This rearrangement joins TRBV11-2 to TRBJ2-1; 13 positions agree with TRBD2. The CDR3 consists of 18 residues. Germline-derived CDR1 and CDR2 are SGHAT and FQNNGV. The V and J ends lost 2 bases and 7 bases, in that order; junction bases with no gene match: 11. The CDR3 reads CASSLRTSGRPEGNEQFF. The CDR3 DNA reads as TGTGCCAGCAGCTTAAGGACTAGCGGGAGACCTGAGGGGAATGAGCAGTTCTTC.

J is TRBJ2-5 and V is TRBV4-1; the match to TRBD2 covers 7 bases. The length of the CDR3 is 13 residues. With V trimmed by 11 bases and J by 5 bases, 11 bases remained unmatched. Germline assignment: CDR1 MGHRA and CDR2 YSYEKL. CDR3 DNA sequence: TGCGCCGGATCAAGGACTAGACTGGAGACCCAGTACTTC. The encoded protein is CAGSRTRLETQYF.

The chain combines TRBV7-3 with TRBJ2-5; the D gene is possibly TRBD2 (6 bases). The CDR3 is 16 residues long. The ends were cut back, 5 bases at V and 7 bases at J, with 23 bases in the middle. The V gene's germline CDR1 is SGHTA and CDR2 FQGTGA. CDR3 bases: TGTGCCAGCAGCGAAATGATGGGACTCAACGCGGGGACCCAGTACTTC. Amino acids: CASSEMMGLNAGTQYF.

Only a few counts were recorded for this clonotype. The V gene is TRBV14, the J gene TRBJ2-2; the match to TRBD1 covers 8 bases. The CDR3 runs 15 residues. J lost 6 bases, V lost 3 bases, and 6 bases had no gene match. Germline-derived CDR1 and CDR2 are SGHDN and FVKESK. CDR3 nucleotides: TGTGCCAGCAGCCAGGCCCGGACAGGGCCCGGGGAGCTGTTTTTT. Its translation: CASSQARTGPGELFF. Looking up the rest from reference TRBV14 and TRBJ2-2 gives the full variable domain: EAGVTQFPSHSVIEKGQTVTLRCDPISGHDNLYWYRRVMGKEIKFLLHFVKESKQDESGMPNNRFLAERTGGTYSTLKVQPAELEDSGVYFCASSQARTGPGELFFGEGSRLTVL.